The clone carrying this T cell receptor (beta chain) was recorded many times. CDR3 length: 15 residues. From germline, CDR1 is MNHNS and CDR2 SASEGT. Germline trimming cut 5 bases from V and 3 bases from J; bases unmatched to any gene: 4. There were TCR beta CDR3 regions amplified from RNA transcripts. TCR CDR3 underwent first-round RT-PCR with the HTBI primer set. A single record per CDR3 protein comes from TCRdb applying MiXCR to the multiplex PCR reads. The sample comprises roughly 650,000 distinct CDR3 sequences, roughly 15% of which are singletons, and roughly 3.3% rests with the top ten. This sample was taken from a study of T cells in Graves' hyperthyroidism and ophthalmopathy. Among ophthalmopathy patients, the Clinical Activity Score reached at least 3, the NOSPECS grade reached at least 4, and duration remained under 3 months. It was 10 ml of fresh peripheral blood that supplied the PBMCs.

The chain has TRBV6-1 and TRBJ2-1; 10 nucleotides match TRBD2. This sequence originates from a middle-aged woman with Graves' ophthalmopathy. The sample comprised blood. The CDR3: CASSFTSGIYNEQFF. The CDR3 DNA reads as TGTGCCAGCAGTTTCACTAGCGGGATCTACAATGAGCAGTTCTTC.